The text below deals with one TCR beta chain. Antigen: not known. This specimen comes from a study of T cell repertoires in cytomegalovirus infection. Regarding the study as a whole: Carriage of CMV together with the relevant HLA was identifiable through cumulative public TCR beta family frequency.

There are 16 residues in the CDR3. Germline V gives CDR1 MNHEY, CDR2 SVGEGT. The V end was cut by 5 bases, the J end by 3 bases, with 19 bases between. TCRdb re-analysed the reads in MiXCR, keeping a single row per CDR3 protein. The sample has about 310,000 distinct CDR3 sequences, 25% seen once. The material sequenced was cultured PBMCs, taken from culture after CMV antigen stimulation. The chain uses TRBV6-2 or TRBV6-3 and TRBJ1-2; D possibly corresponds to TRBD1 (6 bases). The sequence was collected from a human donor in good health (CMV status not recorded). Some clones in this sample may be carry-over from other donors' samples. CDR3 DNA sequence: TGTGCCAGCAGTACCGACAGGAGATATAAACACTATGGCTACACCTTC. Protein: CASSTDRRYKHYGYTF.